This TCR beta chain originates from a study of blood T cell repertoires in COVID-19 (dated by TCRdb to about 2020). Regarding the complete study: The collaborator samples originated in the United States, Italy and Spain and spanned the acute and convalescent phases of COVID-19. The samples were drawn from two sources: the first 160 participants of the ongoing ImmuneRACE study, and fewer than 1,500 subjects contributed by 6 global collaborators. HLA class I and class II types, where available, came from metadata supplied by the sample provider rather than from assay-based typing. A freely available public database, intended as a resource for researchers studying the immune response to SARS-CoV-2, is where the repertoires were released. The prospective study material was composed of cDNA or gDNA derived from T cells, B-cell-depleted T cells, or PBMCs. The sample metadata nearly always contained a de-identified subject ID, COVID-19 status, age in years and sex. Subjects who had been exposed to COVID-19, were actively infected with it, or had recovered from it provided the deeply sampled blood TCRbeta repertoires that made up the dataset. General findings and caveats noted by the study authors: The amount of clinical and demographic metadata varied by source and participant and was provided uncurated.

Taken from cysteine to phenylalanine, the CDR3 has 15 residues. Just CDR3 DNA is preserved here, 45 bases in frame from base 1. From the germline V gene (reference sequence), CDR1 is MNHEY and CDR2 is SMNVEV. V is shortened by 1 base, J by 7 bases, and the region joining them spans 16 bases. In the prospective study, participants were roughly 18 to 100 years old, resided in fewer than 25 geographic areas of the United States, and were enrolled through a virtual design. Cohort assignment in the prospective study relied on participant-reported clinical history from a screening survey and a study questionnaire. Mobile phlebotomists in the prospective study collected whole blood, serum and a nasopharyngeal or oropharyngeal swab from every participant. Participants in the prospective study had the option to provide additional blood draws and questionnaires over a roughly 2-month period. Prospective study blood samples were shipped either frozen or at room temperature before DNA extraction.

TCRbeta CDR3 regions were amplified from genomic DNA using the immunoSEQ Assay, a bias-controlled multiplex PCR. On the study's bioinformatics: The number of nucleated cells in each sample was estimated by amplification of reference gene primers within the assay. To quantify the absolute abundance of each unique TCRbeta CDR3 rearrangement, sequence reads were collapsed and filtered. Productive Simpson clonality was computed per sample as the square root of Simpson's diversity index over productive rearrangements. Imported from immuneACCESS, the table was reduced by TCRdb to in-frame sequences with V and J called. These copies leave out some clones; in studies compared against another copy, an unresolved V gene accounts for under half, and the cause of the remainder is not known. D and trimming were read from the DNA, whereas the V and J calls and clone size are those reported in that table. The sample yields more than 200,000 clones; 89% were counted once. The ten most abundant clones make up 3.5% to 4.5% of the sample.

As concerns this clone: This receptor's antigen is unknown. Per-base quality was not reported, and no clone a single base away is much larger than it.

The sequencing sample was made of PBMCs or T cells enriched from blood (not recorded which). The chain couples TRBV27 to TRBJ1-2; the D gene is perhaps TRBD1, from 5 matching bases. The origin of this receptor is a young woman with acute COVID-19. In nucleotide form, the sequence is TGTGCCAGCAGTTTATTGGCCAGGCAGGGCTTTGGCTACACCTTC. Its protein is CASSLLARQGFGYTF.